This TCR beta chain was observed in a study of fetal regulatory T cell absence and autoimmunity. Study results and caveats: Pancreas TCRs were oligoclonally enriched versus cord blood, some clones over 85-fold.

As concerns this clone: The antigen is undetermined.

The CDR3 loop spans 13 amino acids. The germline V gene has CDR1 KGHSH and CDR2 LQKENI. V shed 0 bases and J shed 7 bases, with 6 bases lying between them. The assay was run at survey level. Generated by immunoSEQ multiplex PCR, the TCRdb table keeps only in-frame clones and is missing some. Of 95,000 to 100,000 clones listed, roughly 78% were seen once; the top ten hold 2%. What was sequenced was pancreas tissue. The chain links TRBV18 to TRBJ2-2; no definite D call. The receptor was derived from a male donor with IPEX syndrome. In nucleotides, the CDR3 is TGTGCCAGCTCACCACCAAGGGACGGGGAGCTGTTTTTT. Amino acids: CASSPPRDGELFF. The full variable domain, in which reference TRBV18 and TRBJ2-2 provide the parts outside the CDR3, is NAGVMQNPRHLVRRRGQEARLRCSPMKGHSHVYWYRQLPEEGLKFMVYLQKENIIDESGMPKERFSAEFPKEGPSILRIQQVVRGDSAAYFCASSPPRDGELFFGEGSRLTVL.